The 24 T cell receptor beta chains reported below all come from one sample, sequenced in a study of blood T cell repertoires in COVID-19. The protocol was immunoSEQ multiplex PCR, while the TCRdb copy is restricted to in-frame clones and leaves out a portion. In the table there are about 120,000 clones, around nine tenths of which are singletons. Input material: peripheral blood. The source of these receptors is a woman aged 45-59 years with acute or convalescent COVID-19.

J is TRBJ2-7 and V is TRBV7-6; 8 positions agree with TRBD2. Trimming removed 5 bases from V and 3 bases from J; junction bases left unmatched: 12. The CDR3 has 16 amino acids. The germline V gene has CDR1 SGHVS and CDR2 FNYEAQ. The CDR3 region is CASSPKLAADVYEQYF. The CDR3 region has the DNA TGTGCCAGCAGCCCGAAACTAGCGGCGGACGTCTACGAGCAGTACTTC.

This clone was counted a single time. The V and J genes are TRBV27 and TRBJ1-5; D may be TRBD1 (5 bases). V lost 2 bases and J 3 bases, leaving 14 bases between the germline ends. Germline loops: CDR1 MNHEY, CDR2 SMNVEV (reference sequence). The CDR3 loop spans 16 amino acids. In DNA, the CDR3 is TGTGCCAGCAGTTTAGACCCGCGACAGCACAATCAGCCCCAGCATTTT. Translation: CASSLDPRQHNQPQHF.

V gene TRBV7-9 combines with J gene TRBJ2-2, with 7 bases fitting TRBD2. V lost 3 bases to trimming and J lost 5 bases; unmatched junction nucleotides: 3. Per germline, CDR1 SEHNR and CDR2 FQNEAQ (reference sequence). This CDR3 is 14 amino acids long. The CDR3, as DNA: TGTGCCAGCAGCTTGGCGGGGGTTACCGGGGAGCTGTTTTTT. Translation gives CASSLAGVTGELFF.

CDR3 bases: TGTGCCAGCAGCTTAGCGTGGGACAGGGGTGATGGCTACACCTTC. Protein sequence: CASSLAWDRGDGYTF. The chain links TRBV7-8 to TRBJ1-2, with 10 bases that match TRBD1. With V trimmed by 0 bases and J by 6 bases, 4 bases remained unmatched. The CDR3 covers 15 residues. The germline V gene encodes CDR1 SGHVS and CDR2 FQNEAQ.

This clone was seen just once. V is TRBV4-1 and J is TRBJ1-4; 7 nucleotides line up with TRBD1. With V trimmed by 0 bases and J by 4 bases, 8 bases remained unmatched. Germline V CDR1 and CDR2: MGHRA, YSYEKL. CDR3 length equals 17 residues. CDR3 amino acids: CASSQDPFQGDNEKLFF. The CDR3 region has the DNA TGCGCCAGCAGCCAAGACCCCTTCCAGGGGGATAATGAAAAACTGTTTTTT.

The chain combines TRBV7-9 with TRBJ1-3; D may be TRBD1 (6 bases). The CDR3 sequence is 14 residues long. CDR1 is SEHNR, CDR2 FQNEAQ, per germline (reference sequence). V was clipped by 2 bases and J by 3 bases, with 8 bases between them. CDR3 in DNA: TGTGCCAGCAGCTTACCAGGGGATGGAAACACCATATATTTT. Translated, it gives CASSLPGDGNTIYF.

The V gene is TRBV6-5, the J gene TRBJ2-7; 7 bases line up with TRBD1. After removal of 8 bases from V and 1 base from J, the junction contained 8 bases not matched to a gene. The CDR3 contains 14 residues. Germline loops: CDR1 MNHEY, CDR2 SVGAGI. CDR3 in amino acids: CASARGQLSYEQYF. The CDR3 region has the DNA TGTGCCAGCGCTCGGGGACAGCTGTCCTACGAGCAGTACTTC.

CDR3 in amino acids: CASSYGAESNYGYTF. The CDR3 DNA sequence: TGTGCCAGCAGTTACGGGGCCGAGAGTAACTATGGCTACACCTTC. The gene calls are TRBV6-2 or TRBV6-3 and TRBJ1-2; possibly TRBD1 for D (5 bases). The germline CDR1 and CDR2 sequences are MNHEY and SVGEGT. The CDR3 totals 15 residues. V lost 2 bases to trimming and J lost 1 base, with 11 bases between them.

This chain links TRBV7-8 with TRBJ2-7, with D possibly TRBD2 on 5 matching bases. Germline CDR1 reads SGHVS; CDR2 reads FQNEAQ. V was shortened by 3 bases and J by 1 base, with 13 bases between the two germline ends. There are 15 residues in the CDR3. The CDR3 DNA sequence: TGTGCCAGCAGCTTTTGGCGGGCCGGGTCCTACGAGCAGTACTTC. Protein sequence: CASSFWRAGSYEQYF.

The chain is built from TRBV19 and TRBJ1-4, with D possibly TRBD1 on 6 matching bases. The CDR3 consists of 16 residues. The V gene lost 5 bases and the J gene lost 3 bases, with 16 bases spanning the gap. Germline CDR1 LNHDA, CDR2 SQIVND (reference sequence). CDR3 coding DNA: TGTGCCAGTAGTCCCCTCAGGGGCCGGTCTAATGAAAAACTGTTTTTT. Protein sequence: CASSPLRGRSNEKLFF. Based on the CDR3 plus reference TRBV19 and TRBJ1-4, the full variable domain is DGGITQSPKYLFRKEGQNVTLSCEQNLNHDAMYWYRQDPGQGLRLIYYSQIVNDFQKGDIAEGYSVSREKKESFPLTVTSAQKNPTAFYLCASSPLRGRSNEKLFFGSGTQLSVL.

The CDR3 here is CASRQTSGLSYEQYF. The CDR3 DNA sequence: TGCGCCAGCAGACAGACTAGCGGGCTTTCCTACGAGCAGTACTTC. The chain is built from TRBV5-1 and TRBJ2-7; 10 bases match TRBD2. The V segment lost 5 bases and the J segment 1 base; nucleotides outside the gene matches: 6. The CDR3 has 15 amino acids. Germline CDR1 and CDR2: SGHRS and YFSETQ.

This clone was observed a single time. The rearrangement links TRBV5-1 to TRBJ2-1; D is unresolved. This CDR3 contains 14 residues. V lost 2 bases and J 8 bases, leaving 14 bases between the germline ends. Germline V gene data show CDR1 as SGHRS and CDR2 as YFSETQ. The CDR3 sequence is CASSFVSGLDEQFF. CDR3 bases: TGCGCCAGCAGCTTCGTATCTGGCTTGGATGAGCAGTTCTTC.

This clone appeared a single time. The rearrangement links TRBV10-1 to TRBJ2-3; tentative D call: TRBD1 (5 bases). Trimming took off 0 bases at V and 2 bases at J, with 12 bases between the two ends. Per the germline V gene, CDR1 is WNHNN and CDR2 is SYGVQD (reference sequence). This CDR3 is built from 16 residues. The CDR3 loop reads CASSESRQRPTDTQYF. The CDR3 region has the DNA TGCGCCAGCAGTGAGTCGCGACAGCGCCCCACAGATACGCAGTATTTT.

The chain carries TRBV19 and TRBJ1-2; D gene unclear. The V end lost 7 bases, the J end lost 8 bases, and 17 bases lay between the germline ends. The CDR3 is made up of 13 amino acids. Germline-derived CDR1 and CDR2 are LNHDA and SQIVND (reference sequence). Here the CDR3 reads CASTRLFGRGYTF. The CDR3 coding sequence is TGTGCCAGTACCCGGCTCTTTGGGAGAGGCTACACCTTC.

The chain carries TRBV11-3 and TRBJ2-3; possibly TRBD1 for D (5 bases). CDR3 size: 16 residues. The V end was cut by 1 base, the J end by 0 bases, with 11 bases between. Germline CDR1 SGHNT, CDR2 YENEEA. This chain's CDR3 is CASSLAYPGSTDTQYF. CDR3 in DNA: TGTGCCAGCAGCTTAGCCTATCCAGGGAGCACAGATACGCAGTATTTT.

The genes are TRBV10-2 and TRBJ2-7; a weak D match, TRBD1 (5 bases). V gave up 6 bases and J gave up 8 bases, with 20 bases separating them. The CDR3 sequence is 14 residues long. In germline, CDR1 is WSHSY, CDR2 SAAADI. The CDR3 loop is CASRTPRQGSKQYF. The CDR3 DNA is TGCGCCAGCAGAACCCCCCGGCAGGGTAGCAAGCAGTACTTC.

This rearrangement joins TRBV6-1 to TRBJ2-7; 9 nucleotides line up with TRBD1. Germline V gives CDR1 MNHNS, CDR2 SASEGT. This CDR3 is 14 amino acids long. The V and J ends lost 2 bases and 4 bases, in that order; junction bases with no gene match: 3. The CDR3 DNA sequence: TGTGCCAGCAGTGAACAAGGACAGGGGTACGAGCAGTACTTC. The encoded protein is CASSEQGQGYEQYF.

The gene calls are TRBV10-1 and TRBJ2-5, with TRBD1 as a possible D gene (6 bases). Germline CDR1 WNHNN, CDR2 SYGVQD (reference sequence). The CDR3 is made up of 13 amino acids. V lost 3 bases and J 4 bases, leaving 9 bases between the germline ends. CDR3 amino acids: CASSDPRGETQYF. The CDR3 DNA sequence: TGCGCCAGCAGTGACCCCAGGGGAGAGACCCAGTACTTC.

The V call is TRBV4-1, the J call TRBJ1-2; D may be TRBD1 (6 bases). Trimming removed 4 bases from V and 2 bases from J, with 14 bases in between. The CDR3 consists of 15 residues. Germline V gives CDR1 MGHRA, CDR2 YSYEKL. CDR3 in DNA: TGCGCCAGCAGCCCAGTGGACAGAGGAAACTATGGCTACACCTTC. Residues: CASSPVDRGNYGYTF.

This chain connects TRBV5-1 to TRBJ1-4, with D maybe TRBD1 (5 bases). Germline CDR1 reads SGHRS; CDR2 reads YFSETQ. The CDR3 totals 17 residues. Trimming took off 7 bases at V and 3 bases at J, with 22 bases between the two ends. CDR3 in DNA: TGCGCCAGCCGCCCAGGAGGGGATTCGGGAGCTAATGAAAAACTGTTTTTT. Amino acid sequence: CASRPGGDSGANEKLFF.

The V call is TRBV9, the J call TRBJ1-2; TRBD1 matches at 8 bases. The CDR3 spans 16 residues. Germline assignment: CDR1 SGDLS and CDR2 YYNGEE. Trimming removed 0 bases from V and 4 bases from J; junction bases left unmatched: 8. Here the CDR3 reads CASSVVGTGDLYGYTF. The CDR3 bases are TGTGCCAGCAGCGTAGTGGGGACAGGCGATCTCTATGGCTACACCTTC.

The gene calls are TRBV7-6 and TRBJ1-4; TRBD1 aligns across 7 bases. CDR1 is SGHVS, CDR2 FNYEAQ, per germline. J lost 0 bases, V lost 5 bases, and 6 bases had no gene match. The CDR3 is 16 amino acids. The CDR3 sequence: CASSPRQGTTNEKLFF. The CDR3 bases are TGTGCCAGCAGCCCTCGACAGGGAACAACTAATGAAAAACTGTTTTTT.

This clone has only one observation. CDR3 protein: CASSLIGGSEQYF. CDR3 sequence (DNA): TGTGCCAGCAGCTTAATCGGGGGATCCGAGCAGTACTTC. The chain combines TRBV11-3 with TRBJ2-7, with TRBD2 as a possible D gene (6 bases). V dropped 2 bases and J dropped 6 bases, with 11 bases sitting between them. The CDR3 has 13 residues. Germline V lookup: CDR1 SGHNT, CDR2 YENEEA.

In regard to this clone: This is likely a read error, given that the CDR3 carries no conserved phenylalanine or tryptophan at its end. The DNA is omitted, as the CDR3 cannot be located on it reliably, and the CDR3 follows TCRdb's listing. V and J are TRBV7-9 and TRBJ2-3; TRBD2 reflects the table's D call only, with no check against the DNA. Per the germline V gene, CDR1 is SEHNR and CDR2 is FQNEAQ (reference sequence). Both ends counted, the CDR3 spans 13 residues. The CDR3 loop reads CASSFDGRGAINL.